This T cell receptor (beta chain) was sequenced in a study of regulatory T cells in long-lasting Graves disease. Notes on the study in general: Thyroid tissue was not studied; only peripheral blood was.

HTBI primers from iRepertoire and Arm-PCR of CDR3 regions yielded the TCR beta libraries. In TCRdb, the multiplex PCR reads were re-called with MiXCR into one record per CDR3 protein. Here the sample spans more than 650,000 distinct CDR3 sequences, approximately 29% being singletons. As for time point: persistent/refractory GD, antithyroid drugs over 5 years with positive TRAb. Isolated PBMC RNA provided the starting material for the TCR library. This clonotype was recorded many times. Antigen: not known. V was clipped by 0 bases and J by 0 bases, with 3 bases between them. The germline V gene has CDR1 MNHEY and CDR2 SVGAGI. This CDR3 region has 14 residues.

This rearrangement joins TRBV6-5 to TRBJ2-4, with D uncertain. The receptor comes from a female donor with Graves disease. Sample: peripheral blood mononuclear cells (PBMCs), taken when the disease was refractory, from a patient treated with antithyroid drugs. The CDR3 DNA reads as TGTGCCAGCAGTTACTCCCTAGCCAAAAACATTCAGTACTTC. Protein: CASSYSLAKNIQYF.